This T cell receptor (beta chain) was observed in a study of T cell responses to AZD1222 COVID-19 vaccine. Sequencing was performed with immunoSEQ multiplex PCR; in TCRdb, only in-frame clones are kept and a portion is missing. The sample comprises 95,000 to 100,000 clones, roughly 84% of which are singletons, and 16% rests with the top ten. Trimming removed 6 bases from V and 0 bases from J, with 6 bases in between. The CDR3 extends over 13 amino acids. In germline, CDR1 is MNHEY, CDR2 SVGAGI. Notes on the study in general: A mostly white British donor set with more females was recruited, and clonal diversity was possibly underestimated. Across spike, vaccine-associated CD4 TCRs were found, dominant at 160-218 and 743-854.

Of note for this clone: Its antigen is still unknown.

Sequences were derived from peripheral blood, sampled on day 0 of AZD1222 vaccination. The receptor was derived from an adult in good health. This sequence joins TRBV6-5 and TRBJ1-5; D is unresolved. The CDR3 coding sequence is TGTGCCAGCAGGAACCTTAGCAATCAGCCCCAGCATTTT. It translates to CASRNLSNQPQHF.